This TCR beta chain was recorded in a study of early T cells in non-severe SARS-CoV-2 infection. TCRdb re-analysed the 5' RACE reads in MiXCR, keeping a single row per CDR3 protein. Of approximately 84,000 distinct CDR3 sequences listed, roughly 13% are singletons. There are a few counts of this clonotype. The CDR3 is 13 residues long. J lost 3 bases, V lost 7 bases, and 4 bases had no gene match. CDR1 and CDR2 from the germline V gene are MDHEN and SYDVKM. Material for sequencing was whole blood. The sequence derives from an adult who was a healthcare worker with PCR-confirmed SARS-CoV-2 infection or an uninfected control (not recorded which). The chain couples TRBV28 to TRBJ2-5, with 8 bases lining up with TRBD1. This chain's CDR3 is CASTWTGKETQYF. The CDR3, as DNA: TGTGCCAGCACCTGGACAGGGAAAGAGACCCAGTACTTC.